Sequencing of this TCR beta chain was carried out in a study of T cell repertoires in cytomegalovirus infection. Study-wide findings and caveats: Summed frequency of shared TCR beta families picked out CMV carriers who also had the relevant HLA.

This clonotype has just a few counts. Its antigen is undetermined. TCRdb used MiXCR to reprocess the reads, holding one entry per CDR3 protein. This table has around 190,000 distinct CDR3 sequences, about 15% appearing once. Trimming left V 2 bases short and J 0 bases short, with 13 bases between. This CDR3 comprises 16 residues. Germline lookup yields CDR1 LGHNA and CDR2 YNFKEQ. Source material: PBMCs. This chain connects TRBV4-2 to TRBJ1-2; possible D gene TRBD1, 5 bases. This TCR came from a human donor in good health (CMV status not recorded). Some clones in this sample may be carry-over from other donors' samples. The DNA of the CDR3 is TGTGCCAGCAGCCAACCCGACAGAAAAGCTAACTATGGCTACACCTTC. This translates into CASSQPDRKANYGYTF.